The present T cell receptor beta chain was sequenced within a study of T cells in Graves' hyperthyroidism and ophthalmopathy. Study outcomes and limitations: In validation, the model predicted ophthalmopathy. These predictions came a median about 6.2 months before onset. Stable hyperthyroidism and ophthalmopathy were separated using 13 V-J signatures.

The authors obtained PBMCs from roughly 10 ml of fresh peripheral blood. Amplified TCR beta CDR3 regions derived from RNA transcripts. TCR CDR3 regions were first amplified by RT-PCR with HTBI primers. MiXCR, run by TCRdb on the multiplex PCR reads, gives a single entry per CDR3 protein. This repertoire shows about 400,000 distinct CDR3 sequences, approximately 14% found once; its top ten account for around a fifth. This clonotype occurred many times. The target antigen is unknown. V lost 2 bases, J lost 7 bases, and 10 bases lay in between. Germline V gives CDR1 GTSNPN, CDR2 SVGIG (reference sequence). CDR3 length: 12 residues.

The sequencing input was blood. This TCR came from a woman younger than 45 with Graves' ophthalmopathy. This sequence joins TRBV30 and TRBJ2-3; D remains ambiguous. CDR3 loop: CAWSPPSYTQYF. CDR3 sequence (DNA): TGTGCCTGGAGTCCTCCCTCCTATACGCAGTATTTT.